This T cell receptor beta chain is drawn from a study of T cell responses to AZD1222 COVID-19 vaccine. Findings and caveats of the study: The repertoires were collected only after the peak T cell response. Nearly half of unique spike-specific TCRs reportedly avoided B.1.351 and B.1.1.7 mutated regions.

Per the germline V gene, CDR1 is KGHDR and CDR2 is SFDVKD. This CDR3 region has 14 residues. Between the trimmed V and J ends, which lost 4 bases and 0 bases, there was a span of 7 bases. Repertoires were generated with immunoSEQ multiplex PCR, while TCRdb's copy carries only in-frame clones and drops some. The sample includes around 130,000 clones, over 85% of them seen just once. Pooled in the analysis were second doses at about 4 or about 12 weeks. As to this clone: Its antigen remains unidentified.

The chain couples TRBV24-1 to TRBJ2-3; D is uncertain. Sequenced here: peripheral blood, sampled 28 days after the second AZD1222 dose. This receptor was identified in an adult who received the AZD1222 COVID-19 vaccine. The CDR3 loop reads CATSEGYSTDTQYF. The CDR3 DNA sequence: TGTGCCACCAGTGAAGGTTATAGCACAGATACGCAGTATTTT.